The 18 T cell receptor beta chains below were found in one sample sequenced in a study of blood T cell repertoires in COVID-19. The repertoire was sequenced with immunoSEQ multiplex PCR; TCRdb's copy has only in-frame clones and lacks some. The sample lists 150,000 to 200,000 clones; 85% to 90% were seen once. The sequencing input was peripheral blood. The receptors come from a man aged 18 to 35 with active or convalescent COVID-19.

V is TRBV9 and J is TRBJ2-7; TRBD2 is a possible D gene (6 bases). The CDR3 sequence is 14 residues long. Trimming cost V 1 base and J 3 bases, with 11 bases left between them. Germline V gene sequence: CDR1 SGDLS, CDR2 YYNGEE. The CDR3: CASSVSGWDYEQYF. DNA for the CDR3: TGTGCCAGCAGCGTAAGCGGGTGGGACTACGAGCAGTACTTC.

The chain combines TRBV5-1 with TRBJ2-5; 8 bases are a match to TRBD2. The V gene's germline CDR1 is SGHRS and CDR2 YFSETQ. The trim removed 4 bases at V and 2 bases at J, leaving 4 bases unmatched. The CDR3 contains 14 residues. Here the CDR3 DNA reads TGCGCCAGCAGCGCGGGGACTAGTCAAGAGACCCAGTACTTC. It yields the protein CASSAGTSQETQYF. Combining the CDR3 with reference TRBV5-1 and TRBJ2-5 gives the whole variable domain KAGVTQTPRYLIKTRGQQVTLSCSPISGHRSVSWYQQTPGQGLQFLFEYFSETQRNKGNFPGRFSGRQFSNSRSEMNVSTLELGDSALYLCASSAGTSQETQYFGPGTRLLVL.

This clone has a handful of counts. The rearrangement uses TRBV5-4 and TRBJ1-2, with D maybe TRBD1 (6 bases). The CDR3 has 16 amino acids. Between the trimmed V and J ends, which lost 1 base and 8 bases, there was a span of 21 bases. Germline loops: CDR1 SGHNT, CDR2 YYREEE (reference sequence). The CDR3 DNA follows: TGTGCCAGCAGCTTGATTTCAGGCAGGGGATCGGAAGGCTACACCTTC. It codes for CASSLISGRGSEGYTF.

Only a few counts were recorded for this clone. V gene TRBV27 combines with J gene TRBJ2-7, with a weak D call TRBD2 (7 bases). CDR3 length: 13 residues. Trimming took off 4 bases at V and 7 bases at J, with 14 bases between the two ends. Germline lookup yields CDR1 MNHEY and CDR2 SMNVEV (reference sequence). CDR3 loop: CASSWGGSEEQYF. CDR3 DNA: TGTGCCAGCAGTTGGGGGGGCTCAGAAGAGCAGTACTTC.

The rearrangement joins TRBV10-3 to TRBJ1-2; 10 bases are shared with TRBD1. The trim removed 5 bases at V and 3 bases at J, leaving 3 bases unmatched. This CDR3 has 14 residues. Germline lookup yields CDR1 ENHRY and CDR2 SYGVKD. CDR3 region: CAISLGQGDYGYTF. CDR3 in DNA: TGTGCCATCAGTTTAGGACAGGGGGACTATGGCTACACCTTC.

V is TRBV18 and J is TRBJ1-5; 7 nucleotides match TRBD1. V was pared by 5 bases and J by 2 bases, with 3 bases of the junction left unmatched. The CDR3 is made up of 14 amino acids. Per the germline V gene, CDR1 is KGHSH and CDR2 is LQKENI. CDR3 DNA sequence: TGTGCCAGCTCATACGGGACAGGCAATCAGCCCCAGCATTTT. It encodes CASSYGTGNQPQHF.

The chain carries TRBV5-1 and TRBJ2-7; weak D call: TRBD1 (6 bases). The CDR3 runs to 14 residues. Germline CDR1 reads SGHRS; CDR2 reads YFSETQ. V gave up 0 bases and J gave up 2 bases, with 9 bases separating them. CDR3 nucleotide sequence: TGCGCCAGCAGCTTGGGAGGGGGTCCCTACGAGCAGTACTTC. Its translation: CASSLGGGPYEQYF.

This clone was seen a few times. The CDR3 region has the DNA TGTGCCAGCAGTTTGTTTGGGTTGGAGAAGACTGAAGCTTTCTTT. This encodes CASSLFGLEKTEAFF. The chain is built from TRBV27 and TRBJ1-1; D is ambiguous. The CDR3 length is 15 residues. Germline CDR1 reads MNHEY; CDR2 reads SMNVEV (reference sequence). Trimming cost V 3 bases and J 5 bases, with 16 bases left between them.

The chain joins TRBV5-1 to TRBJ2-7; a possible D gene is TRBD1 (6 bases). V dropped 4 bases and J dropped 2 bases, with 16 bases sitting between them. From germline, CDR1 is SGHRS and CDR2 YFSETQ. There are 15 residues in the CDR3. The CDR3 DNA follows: TGCGCCAGCAGCGGAAGGGGGACCGCAACCTACGAGCAGTACTTC. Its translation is CASSGRGTATYEQYF.

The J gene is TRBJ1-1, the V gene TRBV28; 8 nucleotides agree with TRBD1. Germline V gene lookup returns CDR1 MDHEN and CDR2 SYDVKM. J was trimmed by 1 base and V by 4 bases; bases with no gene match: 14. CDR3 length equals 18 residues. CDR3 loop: CASSSPIPRTGSNTEAFF. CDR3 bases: TGTGCCAGCAGTTCCCCAATACCCCGGACAGGGTCGAACACTGAAGCTTTCTTT.

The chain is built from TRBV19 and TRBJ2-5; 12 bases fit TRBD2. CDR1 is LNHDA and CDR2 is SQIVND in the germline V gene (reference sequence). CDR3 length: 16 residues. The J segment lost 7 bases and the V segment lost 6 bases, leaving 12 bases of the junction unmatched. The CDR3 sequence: CASSPETSGGRGTQYF. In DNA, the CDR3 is TGTGCCAGTAGCCCTGAGACTAGCGGGGGTAGAGGGACCCAGTACTTC. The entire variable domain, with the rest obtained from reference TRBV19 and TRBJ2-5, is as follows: DGGITQSPKYLFRKEGQNVTLSCEQNLNHDAMYWYRQDPGQGLRLIYYSQIVNDFQKGDIAEGYSVSREKKESFPLTVTSAQKNPTAFYLCASSPETSGGRGTQYFGPGTRLLVL.

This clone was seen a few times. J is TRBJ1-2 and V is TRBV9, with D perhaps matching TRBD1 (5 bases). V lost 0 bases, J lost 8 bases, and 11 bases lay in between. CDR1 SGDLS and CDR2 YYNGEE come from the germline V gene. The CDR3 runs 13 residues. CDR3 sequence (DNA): TGTGCCAGCAGCGTAGGGGAGGGGAAAGGCTACACCTTC. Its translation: CASSVGEGKGYTF.

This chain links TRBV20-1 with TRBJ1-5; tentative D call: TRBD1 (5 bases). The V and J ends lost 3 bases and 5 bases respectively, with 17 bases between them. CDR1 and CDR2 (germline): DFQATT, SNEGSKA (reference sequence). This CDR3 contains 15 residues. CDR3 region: CSASNRQSGDQPQHF. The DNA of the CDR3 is TGCAGTGCTAGTAACCGACAGTCGGGAGATCAGCCCCAGCATTTT.

CDR3 sequence: CSASRGWGGTQHF. CDR3 in DNA: TGCAGTGCTAGTAGGGGGTGGGGTGGGACACAGCATTTT. V is TRBV20-1 and J is TRBJ1-5; a possible D gene is TRBD1 (6 bases). The CDR3 has 13 amino acids. Trimming left V 3 bases short and J 13 bases short, with 19 bases between. Germline CDR1 is DFQATT and CDR2 is SNEGSKA (reference sequence).

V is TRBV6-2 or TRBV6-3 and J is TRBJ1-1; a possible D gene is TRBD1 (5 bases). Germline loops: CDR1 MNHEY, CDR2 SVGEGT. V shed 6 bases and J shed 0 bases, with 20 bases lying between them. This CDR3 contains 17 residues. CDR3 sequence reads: CASSPIGVNLVNTEAFF. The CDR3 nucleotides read TGTGCCAGCAGCCCCATAGGGGTGAATTTGGTGAACACTGAAGCTTTCTTT.

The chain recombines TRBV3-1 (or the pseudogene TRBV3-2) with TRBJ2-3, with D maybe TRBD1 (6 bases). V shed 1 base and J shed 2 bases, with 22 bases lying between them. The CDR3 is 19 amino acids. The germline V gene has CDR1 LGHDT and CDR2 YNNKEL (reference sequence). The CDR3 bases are TGTGCCAGCAGCCAAGTGGTTGTTACGGCAGGGGTCGACACAGATACGCAGTATTTT. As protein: CASSQVVVTAGVDTDTQYF.

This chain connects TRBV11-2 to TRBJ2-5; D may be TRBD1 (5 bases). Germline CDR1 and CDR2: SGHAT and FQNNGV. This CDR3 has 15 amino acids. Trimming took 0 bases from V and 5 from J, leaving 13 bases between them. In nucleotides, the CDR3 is TGTGCCAGCAGCTTAGAAGTTGCAGGGTGGGAGACCCAGTACTTC. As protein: CASSLEVAGWETQYF.

The CDR3 spells CASSFGLAGPSTDTQYF. In DNA, the CDR3 is TGTGCCAGCAGCTTTGGGCTAGCGGGCCCTAGCACAGATACGCAGTATTTT. The chain joins TRBV5-5 to TRBJ2-3; 8 nucleotides align to TRBD2. Germline CDR1 is SGHKS and CDR2 is YYEKEE (reference sequence). This CDR3 spans 17 amino acids. The V gene end was trimmed by 2 bases and the J gene end by 0 bases; junction bases not matched to a gene: 8.